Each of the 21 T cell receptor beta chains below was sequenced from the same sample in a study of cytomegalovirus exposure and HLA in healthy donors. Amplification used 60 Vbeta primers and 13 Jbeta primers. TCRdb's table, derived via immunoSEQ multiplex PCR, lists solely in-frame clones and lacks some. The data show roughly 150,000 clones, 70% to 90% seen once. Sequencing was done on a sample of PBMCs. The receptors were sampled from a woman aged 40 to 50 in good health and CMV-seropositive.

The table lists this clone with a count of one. The CDR3 DNA is TGTGCCAGCAGCACTTACCCGGGACTGAGGGCCTACGAGCAGTACTTC. Protein product: CASSTYPGLRAYEQYF. The chain combines TRBV7-9 with TRBJ2-7, with a possible D match to TRBD2 (6 bases). The CDR3 runs to 16 residues. Trimming cost V 5 bases and J 2 bases, with 19 bases left between them. Germline V gene data show CDR1 as SEHNR and CDR2 as FQNEAQ (reference sequence).

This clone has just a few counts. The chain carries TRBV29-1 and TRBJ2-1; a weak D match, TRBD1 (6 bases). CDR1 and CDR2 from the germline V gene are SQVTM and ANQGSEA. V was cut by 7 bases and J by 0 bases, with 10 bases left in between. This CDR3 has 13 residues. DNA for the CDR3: TGCAGCGCCGGGACAAGCTCCTACAATGAGCAGTTCTTC. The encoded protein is CSAGTSSYNEQFF.

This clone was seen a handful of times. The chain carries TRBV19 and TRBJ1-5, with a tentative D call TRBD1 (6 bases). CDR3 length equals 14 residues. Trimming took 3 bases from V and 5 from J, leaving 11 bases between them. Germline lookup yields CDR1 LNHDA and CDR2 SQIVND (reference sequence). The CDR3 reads CASSIEDRDQPQHF. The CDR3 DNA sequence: TGTGCCAGTAGTATTGAGGACAGAGATCAGCCCCAGCATTTT.

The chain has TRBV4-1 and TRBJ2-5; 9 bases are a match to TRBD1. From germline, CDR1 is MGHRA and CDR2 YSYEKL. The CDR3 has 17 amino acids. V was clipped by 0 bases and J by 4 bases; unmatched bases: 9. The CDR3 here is CASSQDPQQGAGETQYF. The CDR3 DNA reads TGCGCCAGCAGCCAAGACCCTCAACAGGGGGCGGGAGAGACCCAGTACTTC.

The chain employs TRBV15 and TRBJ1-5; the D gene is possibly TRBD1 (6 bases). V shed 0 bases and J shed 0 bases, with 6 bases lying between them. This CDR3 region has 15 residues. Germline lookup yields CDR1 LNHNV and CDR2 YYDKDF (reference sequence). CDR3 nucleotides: TGTGCCACCAGCAGAGAACAGGGTAGCAATCAGCCCCAGCATTTT. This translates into CATSREQGSNQPQHF. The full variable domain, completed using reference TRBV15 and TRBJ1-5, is DAMVIQNPRYQVTQFGKPVTLSCSQTLNHNVMYWYQQKSSQAPKLLFHYYDKDFNNEADTPDNFQSRRPNTSFCFLDIRSPGLGDTAMYLCATSREQGSNQPQHFGDGTRLSIL.

This CDR3 reads CASSTLGSGGTDTQYF. The CDR3 DNA reads as TGTGCCAGTAGTACCCTTGGCTCGGGGGGGACAGATACGCAGTATTTT. The chain carries TRBV19 and TRBJ2-3, with 8 bases fitting TRBD2. V trimming: 4 bases; J trimming: 3 bases; junction bases outside the gene matches: 9. Germline-derived CDR1 and CDR2 are LNHDA and SQIVND (reference sequence). The CDR3 sequence is 16 residues long. The full variable domain, with the rest looked up from reference TRBV19 and TRBJ2-3, is DGGITQSPKYLFRKEGQNVTLSCEQNLNHDAMYWYRQDPGQGLRLIYYSQIVNDFQKGDIAEGYSVSREKKESFPLTVTSAQKNPTAFYLCASSTLGSGGTDTQYFGPGTRLTVL.

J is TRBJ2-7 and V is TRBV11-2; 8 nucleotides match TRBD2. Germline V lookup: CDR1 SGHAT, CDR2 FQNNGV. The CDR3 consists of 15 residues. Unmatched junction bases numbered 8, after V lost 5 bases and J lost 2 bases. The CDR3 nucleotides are TGTGCCAGCAGCGCATTCGGGGGGGGTACCTACGAGCAGTACTTC. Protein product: CASSAFGGGTYEQYF.

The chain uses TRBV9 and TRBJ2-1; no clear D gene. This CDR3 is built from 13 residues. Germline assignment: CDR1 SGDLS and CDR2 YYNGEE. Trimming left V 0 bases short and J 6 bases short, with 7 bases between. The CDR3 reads CASSVVSSNEQFF. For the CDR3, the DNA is TGTGCCAGCAGCGTAGTTAGCTCCAATGAGCAGTTCTTC.

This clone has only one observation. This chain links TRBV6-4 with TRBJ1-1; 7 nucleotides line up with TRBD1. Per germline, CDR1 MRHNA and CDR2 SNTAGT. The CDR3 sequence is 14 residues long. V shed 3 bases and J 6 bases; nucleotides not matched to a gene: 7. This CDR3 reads CASSEQGRVSEAFF. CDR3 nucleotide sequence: TGTGCCAGCAGTGAACAGGGGAGAGTATCTGAAGCTTTCTTT.

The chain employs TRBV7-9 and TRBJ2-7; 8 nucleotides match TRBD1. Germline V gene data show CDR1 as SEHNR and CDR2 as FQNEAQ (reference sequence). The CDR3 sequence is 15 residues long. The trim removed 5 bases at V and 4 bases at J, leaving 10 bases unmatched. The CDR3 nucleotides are TGTGCCAGCAGCCCCGCCGGACAGGGAGCGTACGAGCAGTACTTC. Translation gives CASSPAGQGAYEQYF. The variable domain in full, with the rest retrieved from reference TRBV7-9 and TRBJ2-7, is DTGVSQNPRHKITKRGQNVTFRCDPISEHNRLYWYRQTLGQGPEFLTYFQNEAQLEKSRLLSDRFSAERPKGSFSTLEIQRTEQGDSAMYLCASSPAGQGAYEQYFGPGTRLTVT.

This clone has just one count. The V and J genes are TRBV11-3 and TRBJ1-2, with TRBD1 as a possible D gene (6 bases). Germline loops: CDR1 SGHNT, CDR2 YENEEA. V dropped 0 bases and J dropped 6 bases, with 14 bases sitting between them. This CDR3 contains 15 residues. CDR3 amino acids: CASSLEGSGGHGYTF. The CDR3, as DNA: TGTGCCAGCAGCTTAGAGGGATCTGGGGGCCATGGCTACACCTTC.

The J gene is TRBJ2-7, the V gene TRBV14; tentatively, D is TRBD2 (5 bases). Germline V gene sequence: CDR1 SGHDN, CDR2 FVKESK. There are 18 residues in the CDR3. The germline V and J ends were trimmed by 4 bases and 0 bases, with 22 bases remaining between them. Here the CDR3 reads CASSPGLKRRNSSYEQYF. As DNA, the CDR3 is TGTGCCAGCAGCCCCGGACTCAAACGGAGGAATAGCTCCTACGAGCAGTACTTC.

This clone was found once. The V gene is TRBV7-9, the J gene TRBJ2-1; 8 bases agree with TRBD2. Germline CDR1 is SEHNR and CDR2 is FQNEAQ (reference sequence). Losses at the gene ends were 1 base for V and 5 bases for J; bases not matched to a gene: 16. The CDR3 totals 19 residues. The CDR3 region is CASSLVVGTSIVADNEQFF. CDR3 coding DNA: TGTGCCAGCAGCTTAGTCGTGGGGACTAGTATTGTCGCAGACAATGAGCAGTTCTTC.

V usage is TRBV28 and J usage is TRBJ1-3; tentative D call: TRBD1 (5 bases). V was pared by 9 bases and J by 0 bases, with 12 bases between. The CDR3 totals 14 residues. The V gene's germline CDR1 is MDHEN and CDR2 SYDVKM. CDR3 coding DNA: TGTGCCAGTATAACAGGATTCTCTGGAAACACCATATATTTT. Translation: CASITGFSGNTIYF.

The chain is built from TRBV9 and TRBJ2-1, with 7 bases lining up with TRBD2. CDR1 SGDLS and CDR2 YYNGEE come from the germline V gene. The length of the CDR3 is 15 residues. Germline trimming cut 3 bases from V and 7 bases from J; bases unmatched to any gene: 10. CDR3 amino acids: CASSARLAAGNEQFF. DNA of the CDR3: TGTGCCAGCAGCGCCCGACTAGCCGCCGGGAATGAGCAGTTCTTC.

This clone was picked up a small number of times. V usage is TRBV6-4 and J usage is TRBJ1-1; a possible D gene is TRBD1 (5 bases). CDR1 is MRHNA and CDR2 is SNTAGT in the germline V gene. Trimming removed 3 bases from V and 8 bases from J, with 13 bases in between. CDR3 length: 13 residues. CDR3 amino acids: CASSEQEDREAFF. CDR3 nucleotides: TGTGCCAGCAGTGAACAGGAAGACCGGGAAGCTTTCTTT.

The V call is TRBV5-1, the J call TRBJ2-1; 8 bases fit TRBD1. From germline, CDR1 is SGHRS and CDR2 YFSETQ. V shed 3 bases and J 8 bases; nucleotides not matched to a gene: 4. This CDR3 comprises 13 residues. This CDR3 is CASSSSGGDEQFF. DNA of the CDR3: TGCGCCAGCAGCTCCTCAGGGGGCGATGAGCAGTTCTTC.

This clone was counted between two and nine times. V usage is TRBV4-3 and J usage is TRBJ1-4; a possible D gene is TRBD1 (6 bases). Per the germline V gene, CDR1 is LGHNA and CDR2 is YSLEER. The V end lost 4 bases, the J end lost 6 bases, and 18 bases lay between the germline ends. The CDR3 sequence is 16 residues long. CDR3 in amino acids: CASSRLKGRGYEKLFF. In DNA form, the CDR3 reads TGCGCCAGCAGCCGCCTGAAGGGCAGGGGTTATGAAAAACTGTTTTTT.

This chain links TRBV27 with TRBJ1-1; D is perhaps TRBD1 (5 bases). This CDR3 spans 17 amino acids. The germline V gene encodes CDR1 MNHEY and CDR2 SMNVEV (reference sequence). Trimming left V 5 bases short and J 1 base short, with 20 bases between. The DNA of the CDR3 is TGTGCCAGCAGTCTAAACCTACGCAGGGCCACGAACACTGAAGCTTTCTTT. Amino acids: CASSLNLRRATNTEAFF.

The CDR3 loop is CASSGTSGRGFASSSYEQYF. CDR3 DNA sequence: TGCGCCAGCAGCGGGACTAGCGGGAGAGGCTTCGCGTCTAGCTCCTACGAGCAGTACTTC. The V call is TRBV5-1, the J call TRBJ2-7, with TRBD2 matching over 14 bases. Germline V gene sequence: CDR1 SGHRS, CDR2 YFSETQ. The CDR3 is made up of 20 amino acids. Trimming cost V 4 bases and J 0 bases; bases outside gene matches: 15.

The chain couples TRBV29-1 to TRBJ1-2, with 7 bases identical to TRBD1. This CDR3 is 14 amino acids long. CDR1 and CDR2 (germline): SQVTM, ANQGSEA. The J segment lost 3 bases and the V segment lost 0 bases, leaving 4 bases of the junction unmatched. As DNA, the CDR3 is TGCAGCGTTGAAGAGGGGACAGCTTACTATGGCTACACCTTC. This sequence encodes CSVEEGTAYYGYTF. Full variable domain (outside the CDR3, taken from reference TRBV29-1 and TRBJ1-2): SAVISQKPSRDICQRGTSLTIQCQVDSQVTMMFWYRQQPGQSLTLIATANQGSEATYESGFVIDKFPISRPNLTFSTLTVSNMSPEDSSIYLCSVEEGTAYYGYTFGSGTRLTVV.